The rows below give T cell receptor beta chains drawn from one sample of a study of T-cell memory formation after mild COVID-19. TCRdb re-called the 5' RACE reads with MiXCR, one entry per CDR3 protein. The sample has under 550,000 distinct CDR3 sequences, roughly 18% seen once. Sequencing input: PBMCs or a T cell subset sorted from them (not recorded which). The receptors originated from a man in his late teens or twenties who had mild COVID-19 (a few samples of this study predate the infection). Cell type and time point are not known. Both conserved end residues are part of each CDR3. The D gene is left open where the match is weak. Where a row states a size, it is once, few, many or the class of an expanded clone; other rows omit it.

j_call,clone_size,d_call,v_call,cdr3_nt,cdr3_aa
TRBJ2-3,few,-,TRBV14,TGTGCCAGCACTCAGGTGGTCAGGGGTACGCAGTATTTT,CASTQVVRGTQYF
TRBJ2-3,-,-,TRBV5-4,TGTGCCAGCAGCTCCGGAGGATCACCAGATACGCAGTATTTT,CASSSGGSPDTQYF
TRBJ1-5,-,-,TRBV7-2,TGTGCCAGCAGCGTCGTGGGAACAGGGCAGGGACAGCCCCAGCATTTT,CASSVVGTGQGQPQHF
TRBJ2-1,-,-,TRBV29-1,TGCAGCGGGGGGACATCCACCTACAATGAGCAGTTCTTC,CSGGTSTYNEQFF
TRBJ1-6,-,-,TRBV6-6,TGTGCCAGTGAAGGGGAAAATAATTCACCCCTCCACTTT,CASEGENNSPLHF
TRBJ1-2,few,-,TRBV2,TGTGCCAGCAGTGAGAACGCCTATGGCTACACCTTC,CASSENAYGYTF
TRBJ1-1,few,TRBD1,TRBV7-2,TGTGCCAGCAGCTCGTCCCGGGACAGCATGTTTGCTTTCTTT,CASSSSRDSMFAFF
TRBJ2-5,-,-,TRBV15,TGTGCCACCAGCAGCCTGGGCCTGGGGCGAGAGACCCAGTACTTC,CATSSLGLGRETQYF
TRBJ1-6,few,-,TRBV7-6,TGTGCCAGCAGCTTAGAGAGTGTAGGGGGAGGATCACCCCTCCACTTT,CASSLESVGGGSPLHF
TRBJ1-1,once,TRBD1,TRBV4-1,TGCGCCAGCAGCCAAGACCCACAGGGGGCATCGGACACTGAAGCTTTCTTT,CASSQDPQGASDTEAFF
TRBJ2-5,few,TRBD1,TRBV7-6,TGTGCCAGCAGCTTAGGGCTCGGACAGGGTCCGACCCAGTACTTC,CASSLGLGQGPTQYF
TRBJ2-2,-,-,TRBV7-2,TGTGCCAGCAGCTGGCCCAACGGGCCCAAGGCCGGGGAGCTGTTTTTT,CASSWPNGPKAGELFF
TRBJ1-2,few,-,TRBV27,TGTGCCAGCAGTCCTCCCCTGGGTCCTAACTATGGCTACACCTTC,CASSPPLGPNYGYTF
TRBJ2-1,many,-,TRBV7-6,TGTGCCAGCAGCTTAGAGGCGGGGTTACACAATGAGCAGTTCTTC,CASSLEAGLHNEQFF
TRBJ2-3,many,-,TRBV18,TGTGCCAGCTCAATAGCTAGCACAGATACGCAGTATTTT,CASSIASTDTQYF
TRBJ1-2,-,TRBD1,TRBV3-1,TGTGCCAGCAGTTACAACCAGGGGGGAAGCTATGGCTACACCTTC,CASSYNQGGSYGYTF
TRBJ2-7,-,TRBD1,TRBV6-5,TGTGCCAGCAGTTACTCCTTCACACAGGGGCCCACGGACGAGCAGTACTTC,CASSYSFTQGPTDEQYF
TRBJ2-1,few,-,TRBV4-2,TGTGCCAGCAGCCTCCCCCAGAAGGGCTCCTACAATGAGCAGTTCTTC,CASSLPQKGSYNEQFF
TRBJ1-1,-,-,TRBV6-2/TRBV6-3,TGTGCCAGCAGTGCGCGACCCCCCGCTGAAGCTTTCTTT,CASSARPPAEAFF
TRBJ1-5,-,-,TRBV6-1,TGTGCCAGCAGTGAAGGTCTCAGAGCGTCCAGCCTCAATCAGCCCCAGCATTTT,CASSEGLRASSLNQPQHF
TRBJ1-6,few,-,TRBV12-3/TRBV12-4,TGTGCCAGCAGTTTTTTTGGGGGGGGAAATTCACCCCTCCACTTT,CASSFFGGGNSPLHF
TRBJ1-4,-,TRBD1,TRBV12-3/TRBV12-4,TGTGCCAGCAGCAACGACAGGGGGGGATTCTGGCATGAAAAACTGTTTTTT,CASSNDRGGFWHEKLFF
TRBJ2-7,-,-,TRBV9,TGTGCCAGCAGCGTAAGGGGCGGCGAGCAGTACTTC,CASSVRGGEQYF
TRBJ1-1,-,-,TRBV9,TGTGCCAGCAGCGTAACGGGGCGGGTCACTGAAGCTTTCTTT,CASSVTGRVTEAFF
TRBJ2-3,-,-,TRBV12-3/TRBV12-4,TGTGCCAGCAGTTTTCTCCTTAGCACAGATACGCAGTATTTT,CASSFLLSTDTQYF
TRBJ1-1,-,-,TRBV7-2,TGTGCCAGCAGCTTGAGTCCGGCGGTGAACACTGAAGCTTTCTTT,CASSLSPAVNTEAFF
TRBJ2-2,-,TRBD1,TRBV20-1,TGCAGTGCTCAGGGACAGGGGGTCGCCGGGGAGCTGTTTTTT,CSAQGQGVAGELFF
TRBJ2-5,-,TRBD2,TRBV15,TGTGCCACCAGCAGGGCGACTAGCGGGGGGGAAGAGACCCAGTACTTC,CATSRATSGGEETQYF
TRBJ1-4,-,-,TRBV4-3,TGCGCCAGCAGCCAAGATCAGGGTGCAACTAATGAAAAACTGTTTTTT,CASSQDQGATNEKLFF
TRBJ2-1,few,TRBD2,TRBV7-2,TGTGCCAGCAGCTTTGGCGGGGGGGCAGAAGAGCAGTTCTTC,CASSFGGGAEEQFF
TRBJ1-2,-,-,TRBV6-2/TRBV6-3,TGTGCCGCCGCTACGGGGCCTGGTGGCTACACCTTC,CAAATGPGGYTF
TRBJ2-1,-,-,TRBV19,TGTGCCAGTAGTATAGATCACAGGGTCAATGAGCAGTTCTTC,CASSIDHRVNEQFF
TRBJ1-5,-,-,TRBV19,TGTGCCAGTCAAGGACCCTCCCCCGTGCAGCCCCAGCATTTT,CASQGPSPVQPQHF